Presented here are 16 T cell receptor beta chains from one specimen sequenced in a study of T-cell memory formation after mild COVID-19. TCRdb re-derived calls from the 5' RACE reads in MiXCR, one entry per CDR3 protein. Of tens of thousands of distinct CDR3 sequences listed, under 7.5% are singletons. The sequenced sample was PBMCs or a T cell subset sorted from them (not recorded which). These receptors were taken from a man aged 18 to 29 who had mild COVID-19 (a few samples of this study predate the infection). Cell type and time point are not known.

The chain has TRBV10-3 and TRBJ2-7, with D possibly TRBD1 on 6 matching bases. The CDR3 runs to 15 residues. The V and J ends lost 4 bases and 1 base respectively, with 14 bases between them. Germline V gives CDR1 ENHRY, CDR2 SYGVKD. As DNA, the CDR3 is TGTGCCATCAGTGGACGGACAGCGTCGTCCTACGAGCAGTACTTC. Protein product: CAISGRTASSYEQYF.

This clonotype has more than one count but fewer than ten. The rearrangement uses TRBV12-3 or TRBV12-4 and TRBJ2-1; TRBD2 aligns across 12 bases. This CDR3 is 15 amino acids long. V lost 6 bases and J lost 7; bases outside the gene matches: 7. CDR3 loop: CASSPPSGGVNEQFF. The CDR3 region has the DNA TGTGCCAGCAGCCCCCCTAGCGGGGGGGTTAATGAGCAGTTCTTC.

The chain carries TRBV7-2 and TRBJ2-3; 9 bases line up with TRBD1. The CDR3 runs 16 residues. J lost 6 bases, V lost 2 bases, and 9 bases had no gene match. Germline assignment: CDR1 SGHTA and CDR2 FQGNSA. The CDR3 sequence is CASSLLYRGRWDTQYF. DNA for the CDR3: TGTGCCAGCAGCTTATTGTACAGGGGGCGATGGGATACGCAGTATTTT.

This chain joins TRBV20-1 and TRBJ2-3; 7 nucleotides align to TRBD2. The CDR3 spans 13 residues. CDR1 is DFQATT and CDR2 is SNEGSKA in the germline V gene (reference sequence). The V segment lost 4 bases and the J segment 5 bases; nucleotides outside the gene matches: 6. In DNA, the CDR3 is TGCAGTGCTACAGGACTAGGCGTAGATACGCAGTATTTT. It specifies CSATGLGVDTQYF.

This clonotype was observed at least ten times. This sequence joins TRBV11-2 and TRBJ1-1; D is possibly TRBD1 (5 bases). Trimming cost V 3 bases and J 7 bases, with 12 bases left between them. The CDR3 sequence is 13 residues long. CDR1 and CDR2 from the germline V gene are SGHAT and FQNNGV. The CDR3 is CASSFKGRVEAFF. The DNA for the CDR3 is TGTGCCAGCAGCTTCAAGGGGCGGGTTGAAGCTTTCTTT.

The table lists this clonotype with many counts. The chain is built from TRBV4-1 and TRBJ2-3; TRBD2 is a possible D gene (5 bases). With 0 bases removed from V and 2 bases from J, the gap between germline ends came to 18 bases. The germline V gene encodes CDR1 MGHRA and CDR2 YSYEKL. The CDR3 length is 18 residues. CDR3 residues: CASSQENGLALDTDTQYF. CDR3 sequence (DNA): TGCGCCAGCAGCCAAGAAAACGGGCTAGCACTTGACACAGATACGCAGTATTTT.

This clonotype turned up a few times. The V and J genes are TRBV20-1 and TRBJ2-5; TRBD2 aligns across 10 bases. CDR3 length: 13 amino acids. Germline-derived CDR1 and CDR2 are DFQATT and SNEGSKA (reference sequence). Trimming at V came to 6 bases and at J to 6 bases, leaving 7 bases not matched to a gene. CDR3 sequence (DNA): TGCAGTGCCCGAGGGACTAGCGAGAAGACCCAGTACTTC. The encoded protein is CSARGTSEKTQYF.

This clonotype was detected a few times. This chain joins TRBV6-1 and TRBJ2-2; D ambiguous. CDR3 length: 13 amino acids. The V and J ends lost 5 bases and 6 bases respectively, with 10 bases between them. The germline V gene encodes CDR1 MNHNS and CDR2 SASEGT. The CDR3 DNA reads as TGTGCCAGCAGTCTTCGCCGGGCCGGGGAGCTGTTTTTT. Translated, it gives CASSLRRAGELFF.

This clonotype came up a few times. This chain joins TRBV10-3 and TRBJ2-3; 8 bases are a match to TRBD2. Looked up from germline, CDR1 is ENHRY and CDR2 is SYGVKD. The V and J ends lost 6 bases and 4 bases, in that order; junction bases with no gene match: 6. CDR3 size: 14 residues. The CDR3 nucleotides read TGTGCCATCAGAGGCGGAGCGGGGGCAGATACGCAGTATTTT. Translated: CAIRGGAGADTQYF.

The rearrangement links TRBV12-3 or TRBV12-4 to TRBJ2-2; 8 positions agree with TRBD1. The CDR3 extends over 17 amino acids. J was trimmed by 4 bases and V by 4 bases; bases with no gene match: 11. The CDR3 sequence: CASSSNPGQGGTGELFF. CDR3 in DNA: TGTGCCAGCAGTTCCAATCCTGGACAGGGCGGCACCGGGGAGCTGTTTTTT.

This clonotype was recorded a few times. The rearrangement links TRBV5-1 to TRBJ2-7, with D possibly being TRBD1 (5 bases). With 4 bases removed from V and 1 base from J, the gap between germline ends came to 12 bases. CDR3 size: 14 residues. Looked up from germline, CDR1 is SGHRS and CDR2 is YFSETQ. The CDR3 sequence is CASSPDIGSYEQYF. CDR3 bases: TGCGCCAGCAGCCCGGACATTGGATCCTACGAGCAGTACTTC.

By frequency in the sample, this clonotype is medium-sized. The chain recombines TRBV5-1 with TRBJ2-2, with 9 bases identical to TRBD1. Looked up from germline, CDR1 is SGHRS and CDR2 is YFSETQ. V lost 2 bases, J lost 8 bases, and 7 bases stayed unmatched. CDR3 length: 15 residues. The CDR3 bases are TGCGCCAGCAGCTTCCGGACAGGGGCGACTGGGGAGCTGTTTTTT. Protein: CASSFRTGATGELFF.

This clonotype was picked up many times. The chain employs TRBV7-2 and TRBJ2-5; TRBD2 matches at 10 bases. This CDR3 is built from 16 residues. V trimming: 5 bases; J trimming: 2 bases; junction bases outside the gene matches: 8. Looked up from germline, CDR1 is SGHTA and CDR2 is FQGNSA. The DNA for the CDR3 is TGTGCCAGCAGCCCTCCAGCGGGGGGGATACAAGAGACCCAGTACTTC. Translating it yields CASSPPAGGIQETQYF. Looking up the rest from reference TRBV7-2 and TRBJ2-5 gives the full variable domain: GAGVSQSPSNKVTEKGKDVELRCDPISGHTALYWYRQSLGQGLEFLIYFQGNSAPDKSGLPSDRFSAERTGGSVSTLTIQRTQQEDSAVYLCASSPPAGGIQETQYFGPGTRLLVL.

This clonotype has at least ten counts. The CDR3 nucleotides are TGTGCCAGCAGCCAAGGGAGGTCTATTGATACGCAGTATTTT. It translates to CASSQGRSIDTQYF. The chain uses TRBV4-2 and TRBJ2-3, with D possibly matching TRBD2 (5 bases). There are 14 residues in the CDR3. Germline CDR1 is LGHNA and CDR2 is YNFKEQ. Trimming removed 1 base from V and 6 bases from J, with 11 bases in between.

The table lists this clonotype with a few counts. This chain joins TRBV18 and TRBJ2-5, with a tentative D call TRBD2 (5 bases). The CDR3 sequence is 14 residues long. Germline assignment: CDR1 KGHSH and CDR2 LQKENI. The ends were cut back, 2 bases at V and 5 bases at J, with 12 bases in the middle. The DNA for the CDR3 is TGTGCCAGCTCACCAGGGGTGGCTAGCGAGACCCAGTACTTC. It codes for CASSPGVASETQYF. Based on the CDR3 plus reference TRBV18 and TRBJ2-5, the full variable domain is NAGVMQNPRHLVRRRGQEARLRCSPMKGHSHVYWYRQLPEEGLKFMVYLQKENIIDESGMPKERFSAEFPKEGPSILRIQQVVRGDSAAYFCASSPGVASETQYFGPGTRLLVL.

This clonotype came up a few times. The chain couples TRBV10-3 to TRBJ2-3; weak D call: TRBD2 (7 bases). The CDR3 loop spans 16 amino acids. Germline V gene lookup returns CDR1 ENHRY and CDR2 SYGVKD. The V end was cut by 6 bases, the J end by 0 bases, with 16 bases between. Here the CDR3 DNA reads TGTGCCATCAGCCTCGGGGGGCCTACTAGCACAGATACGCAGTATTTT. As protein: CAISLGGPTSTDTQYF.